This entry is about one T cell receptor (beta chain). The antigen is undetermined. This sample stems from a study of shared clonotypes between healthy human individuals. Study-level findings and limits: Owing to a small donor count, the genetic and exposure-history diversity represented was limited.

The assay was run at deep level. Several immunoSEQ 96-well plates shared each subset's DNA, each plate a replicate. Sequencing was performed on unsorted PBMC DNA using ten immunoSEQ deep assay plates. The protocol was immunoSEQ multiplex PCR, while the TCRdb copy is restricted to in-frame clones and leaves out a portion. The sample yields about half a million clones, 70% to 85% seen once. The source of this sequence is a woman in her thirties or forties in good health. Some clones in this sample may be carry-over from other donors' samples. The sequenced material came from PBMCs.

The chain's CDR3 is CASSSRQGIGQPQHF. In DNA, the CDR3 is TGTGCCAGCAGCTCCAGACAGGGGATTGGTCAGCCCCAGCATTTT. The chain is built from TRBV6-1 and TRBJ1-5; 8 bases match TRBD1. CDR1 MNHNS and CDR2 SASEGT come from the germline V gene. The CDR3 is 15 residues long. V was pared by 6 bases and J by 6 bases, with 10 bases of the junction left unmatched.